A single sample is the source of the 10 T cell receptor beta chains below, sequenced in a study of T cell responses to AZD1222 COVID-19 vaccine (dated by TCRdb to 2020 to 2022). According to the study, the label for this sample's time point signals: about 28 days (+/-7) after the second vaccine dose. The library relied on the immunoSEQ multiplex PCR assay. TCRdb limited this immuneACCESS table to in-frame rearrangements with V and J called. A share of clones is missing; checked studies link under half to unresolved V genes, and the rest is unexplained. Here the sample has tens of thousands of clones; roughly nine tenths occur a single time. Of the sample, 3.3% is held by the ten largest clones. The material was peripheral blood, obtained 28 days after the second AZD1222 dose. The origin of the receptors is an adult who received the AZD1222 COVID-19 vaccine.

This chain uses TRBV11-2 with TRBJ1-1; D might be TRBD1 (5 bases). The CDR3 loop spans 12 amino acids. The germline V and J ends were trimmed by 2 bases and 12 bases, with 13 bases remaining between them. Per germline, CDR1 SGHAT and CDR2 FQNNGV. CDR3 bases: TGTGCCAGCAGCTTATCGCAGGGCATGCCTTTCTTT. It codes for CASSLSQGMPFF. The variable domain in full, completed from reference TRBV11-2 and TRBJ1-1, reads EAGVAQSPRYKIIEKRQSVAFWCNPISGHATLYWYQQILGQGPKLLIQFQNNGVVDDSQLPKDRFSAERLKGVDSTLKIQPAKLEDSAVYLCASSLSQGMPFFGQGTRLTVV.

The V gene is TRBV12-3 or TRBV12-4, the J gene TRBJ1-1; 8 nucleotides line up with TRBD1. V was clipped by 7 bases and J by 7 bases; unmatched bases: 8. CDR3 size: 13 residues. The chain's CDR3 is CASKLGQGLEAFF. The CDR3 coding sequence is TGTGCCAGCAAACTCGGACAGGGTCTTGAAGCTTTCTTT.

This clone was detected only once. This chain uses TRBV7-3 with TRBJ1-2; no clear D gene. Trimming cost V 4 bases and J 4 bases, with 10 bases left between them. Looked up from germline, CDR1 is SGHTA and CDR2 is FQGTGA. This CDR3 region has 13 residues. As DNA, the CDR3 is TGTGCCAGCAGCTCTCCTTCGGTCTATGGCTACACCTTC. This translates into CASSSPSVYGYTF.

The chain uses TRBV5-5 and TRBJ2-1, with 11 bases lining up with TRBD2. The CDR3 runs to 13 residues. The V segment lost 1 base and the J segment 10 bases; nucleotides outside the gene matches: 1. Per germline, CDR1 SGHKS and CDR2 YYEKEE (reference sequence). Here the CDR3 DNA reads TGTGCCAGCAGCTTGACTAGCGGGAGCGAGCAGTTCTTC. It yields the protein CASSLTSGSEQFF.

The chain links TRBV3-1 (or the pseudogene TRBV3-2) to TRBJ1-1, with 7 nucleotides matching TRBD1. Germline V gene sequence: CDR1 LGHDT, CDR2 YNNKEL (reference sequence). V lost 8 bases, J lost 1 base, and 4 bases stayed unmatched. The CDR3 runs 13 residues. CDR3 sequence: CASGGQKNTEAFF. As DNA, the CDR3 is TGTGCCAGCGGGGGACAGAAGAACACTGAAGCTTTCTTT.

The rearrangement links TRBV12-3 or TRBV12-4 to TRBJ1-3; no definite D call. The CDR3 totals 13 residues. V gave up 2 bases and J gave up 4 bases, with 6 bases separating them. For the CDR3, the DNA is TGTGCCAGCAGTTTATTTTCCGGAAACACCATATATTTT. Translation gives CASSLFSGNTIYF.

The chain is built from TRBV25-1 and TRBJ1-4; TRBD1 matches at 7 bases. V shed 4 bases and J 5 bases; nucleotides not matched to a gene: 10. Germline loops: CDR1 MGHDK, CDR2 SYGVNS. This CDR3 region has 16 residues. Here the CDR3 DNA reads TGTGCCAGCAGTGGCTCCCGACAGGGAAGAAATGAAAAACTGTTTTTT. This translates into CASSGSRQGRNEKLFF.

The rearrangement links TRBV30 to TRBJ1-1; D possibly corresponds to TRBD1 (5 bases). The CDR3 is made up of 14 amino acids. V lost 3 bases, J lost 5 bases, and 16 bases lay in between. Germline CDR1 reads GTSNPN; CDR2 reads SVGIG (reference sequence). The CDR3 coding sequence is TGTGCCTGGAGCGTCGTCGCAGGGAGAACTGAAGCTTTCTTT. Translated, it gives CAWSVVAGRTEAFF.

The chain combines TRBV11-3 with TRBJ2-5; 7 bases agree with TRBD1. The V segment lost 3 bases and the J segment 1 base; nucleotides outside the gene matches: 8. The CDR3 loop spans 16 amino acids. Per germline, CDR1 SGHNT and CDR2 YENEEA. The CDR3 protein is CASSFDGQAAQETQYF. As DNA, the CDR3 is TGTGCCAGCAGCTTCGACGGACAGGCAGCCCAAGAGACCCAGTACTTC.

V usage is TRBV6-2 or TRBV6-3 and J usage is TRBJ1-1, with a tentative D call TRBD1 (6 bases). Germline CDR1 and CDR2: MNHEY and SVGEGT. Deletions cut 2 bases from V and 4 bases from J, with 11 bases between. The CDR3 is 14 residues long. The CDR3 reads CASSYGDIGTEAFF. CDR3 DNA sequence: TGTGCCAGCAGTTACGGGGACATCGGCACTGAAGCTTTCTTT.